A selection of T cell receptor beta chains follows, all from one sample in a study of blood T cell repertoires in COVID-19. The protocol was immunoSEQ multiplex PCR, while the TCRdb copy is restricted to in-frame clones and leaves out a portion. The repertoire holds tens of thousands of clones, roughly 74% seen once, with 28% in the top ten. The sample taken for sequencing was peripheral blood. The receptors were gathered from a woman older than 75 with acute or convalescent COVID-19. CDR3s include the opening cysteine and the closing phenylalanine or tryptophan. D genes are given only for firm matches.

>TRBV5-1|TRBJ2-1|TRBD1
CASSPTGTGNNEQFF
>TRBV29-1|TRBJ2-1|TRBD1
CAGQVSHNEQFF
>TRBV11-2|TRBJ1-3|NA
CASSLERGYTIYF
>TRBV5-1|TRBJ2-5|NA
CASSPGGLTQETQYF
>TRBV27|TRBJ1-6|NA
CASSPPGIGGSPLHF
>TRBV29-1|TRBJ2-7|TRBD1
CSSVIGQGNEQYF
>TRBV20-1|TRBJ2-4|TRBD2
CSASPYGSGSLAKNIQYF
>TRBV5-4|TRBJ2-3|NA
CASSLWTVTDTQYF
>TRBV19|TRBJ1-2|TRBD1
CASSDRGNYGYTF
>TRBV6-5|TRBJ2-7|TRBD1
CASSSGQVNYEQYF
>TRBV19|TRBJ1-1|NA
CASMRRGNTEAFF
>TRBV9|TRBJ1-2|TRBD1
CASSKGQGALGYTF
>TRBV2|TRBJ1-2|NA
CASSEPFNYGYTF
>TRBV10-1|TRBJ2-1|TRBD2
CASSTGLASEQFF
>TRBV6-5|TRBJ1-1|NA
CASSTLRASEAFF
>TRBV5-1|TRBJ2-7|TRBD2
CASSLERGNLNEQYF
>TRBV10-3|TRBJ2-3|TRBD2
CASRGLAGDTQYF
>TRBV5-1|TRBJ1-6|NA
CASSPGTYNSPLHF
>TRBV4-1|TRBJ2-5|TRBD2
CASSQVASGPKETQYF
>TRBV6-2/TRBV6-3|TRBJ2-1|NA
CASSYSAGGSYNEQFF
>TRBV19|TRBJ1-6|NA
CARLGVGDIGASPLHF
>TRBV6-1|TRBJ1-3|NA
CASSVRTDSSGNTIYF
>TRBV5-8|TRBJ1-2|NA
CASSPLEIGRECTF
>TRBV7-2|TRBJ2-7|NA
CASSLARLYEQYF
>TRBV11-3|TRBJ2-1|TRBD2
CASSSGADGRGNEQFF
>TRBV14|TRBJ2-5|NA
CASSQGGVRGTQYF
>TRBV10-3|TRBJ2-7|NA
CAISGTADSYEQYF
>TRBV6-5|TRBJ2-3|NA
CASSYSPVGGDTQYF
>TRBV28|TRBJ1-1|TRBD1
CASSLVGQGLLLNTEAFF
>TRBV28|TRBJ2-5|NA
CASSSQGWETQYF
>TRBV6-6|TRBJ1-5|TRBD1
CASSPPSWTGRGNQPQHF
>TRBV6-5|TRBJ2-1|TRBD2
CASSRGGTYNEQFF
>TRBV10-3|TRBJ2-5|TRBD1
CAISTLRDRGQETQYF
>TRBV5-1|TRBJ2-1|TRBD1
CASSLEGGWTGSYNEQFF
>TRBV29-1|TRBJ1-5|TRBD1
CSARTGGGGQPQHF
>TRBV7-2|TRBJ2-1|TRBD2
CASSQTGLAPSQLLF
>TRBV28|TRBJ1-5|NA
CASSLVRQTTHF
>TRBV6-1|TRBJ1-2|NA
CASSEFRQSYGYTF
>TRBV28|TRBJ2-1|TRBD2
CASRLTKGLARNEQFF
>TRBV14|TRBJ2-7|NA
CASSQDLDSEQYF